A selection of T cell receptor beta chains follows, all from one sample in a study of human T cells and chemical hapten exposure. One entry per CDR3 protein results from TCRdb running MiXCR on the RACE reads. The table shows 180,000 or so distinct CDR3 sequences, with more than 25% occurring only once. Sample: whole blood, taken in connection with sensitization to the hapten diphenylcyclopropenone (DPC). These receptors were obtained from a woman aged 25-40 years with alopecia areata. Some clones in this sample may be carry-over from other donors' samples. CDR3s include the opening cysteine and the closing phenylalanine or tryptophan. Each record gives: clone size, CDR3 length, D gene, J gene, V gene, CDR3 DNA, CDR3 protein. The D gene is left open where the match is weak. Not all rows give a size; the values are once, few, many and, for expanded clones, a class.

>.|14|TRBD1|TRBJ2-3|TRBV29-1
TGCAGCGCCCACAGGGGGCAGGGACCAGATACGCAGTATTTT
CSAHRGQGPDTQYF
>.|14|.|TRBJ1-6|TRBV10-3
TGTGCCATCAACGGACGCCCCGGGGATTCACCCCTCCACTTT
CAINGRPGDSPLHF
>.|17|TRBD1|TRBJ1-4|TRBV27
TGTGCCAGCAGTTTCTTCCCCCCGGGGACAGAGGATGAAAAACTGTTTTTT
CASSFFPPGTEDEKLFF
>.|15|TRBD1|TRBJ1-2|TRBV28
TGTGCCAGCAGTACCCTACCGGGACAGAACTATGGCTACACCTTC
CASSTLPGQNYGYTF
>.|18|TRBD1|TRBJ1-5|TRBV20-1
TGCAGTGCTGATTCCCCCGGGACAGGGTATATGAGCAATCAGCCCCAGCATTTT
CSADSPGTGYMSNQPQHF
>many|12|.|TRBJ1-1|TRBV27
TGTGCCAGCAGTCCGACCCCAGGGGCGGCTTTCTTT
CASSPTPGAAFF
>.|14|TRBD2|TRBJ2-3|TRBV10-3
TGTGCCATCAGTGACAGCGGGGTGACAGATACGCAGTATTTT
CAISDSGVTDTQYF
>.|16|TRBD1|TRBJ2-5|TRBV5-1
TGCGCCAGCAGCCCGGGACAGGGGCCTCGGCAAGAGACCCAGTACTTC
CASSPGQGPRQETQYF
>few|16|TRBD2|TRBJ2-1|TRBV20-1
TGCAGTGCTAGCCCTCCGGGTGGCGGGAGTATGCATGAGCAGTTCTTC
CSASPPGGGSMHEQFF
>.|14|TRBD1|TRBJ2-3|TRBV29-1
TGCAGCGTTGAAAGGGGGCTTGGCACAGATACGCAGTATTTT
CSVERGLGTDTQYF
>once|15|TRBD1|TRBJ1-5|TRBV19
TGTGCCAGTAGTATAGAGACAGGGTATAATCAGCCCCAGCATTTT
CASSIETGYNQPQHF
>.|12|.|TRBJ2-5|TRBV29-1
TGCAGCGTTTCACAGGGCCAAGAGACCCAGTACTTC
CSVSQGQETQYF
>.|15|TRBD1|TRBJ1-5|TRBV12-3/TRBV12-4
TGTGCCAGCAGTTTTGGGACAGGGCCACATCAGCCCCAGCATTTT
CASSFGTGPHQPQHF
>.|18|.|TRBJ2-3|TRBV2
TGTGCCAGCAGAAAATTAGCGGCTACCATTCCCTCCACAGATACGCAGTATTTT
CASRKLAATIPSTDTQYF
>few|14|.|TRBJ2-7|TRBV7-2
TGTGCCAGCAGCTATGACCGGGCCACCTACGAGCAGTACTTC
CASSYDRATYEQYF
>.|13|.|TRBJ1-6|TRBV10-3
TGTGCCATCAGGGATTCCTATAATTCACCCCTCCACTTT
CAIRDSYNSPLHF
>many|15|TRBD1|TRBJ2-2|TRBV6-2/TRBV6-3
TGTGCCAGCAGTACGGGACAGGGGTTTGACGGGGAGCTGTTTTTT
CASSTGQGFDGELFF
>.|11|.|TRBJ1-2|TRBV20-1
TGCAGTGCTAGAGAATCCTATGGCTACACCTTC
CSARESYGYTF
>.|15|TRBD1|TRBJ2-7|TRBV27
TGTGCCAGCAGACTTCGACAGGGGGCTGTGTACGAGCAGTACTTC
CASRLRQGAVYEQYF
>.|13|TRBD1|TRBJ2-3|TRBV20-1
TGCAGTGCGCATAAAGACAGGGCAGATACGCAGTATTTT
CSAHKDRADTQYF
>.|15|.|TRBJ1-1|TRBV28
TGTGCCAGCAGTTTATGGAAGGGTAACCAGGGTGAAGCTTTCTTT
CASSLWKGNQGEAFF
>few|15|TRBD2|TRBJ2-7|TRBV4-2
TGTGCCAGCAGCCAAGGGACTAGCGGAGATTACGAGCAGTACTTC
CASSQGTSGDYEQYF
>.|14|TRBD1|TRBJ1-1|TRBV6-6
TGTGCCAGCAGTTACACCGGGACAGGGTCTGAAGCTTTCTTT
CASSYTGTGSEAFF
>few|13|TRBD1|TRBJ1-2|TRBV29-1
TGCAGCGTTGAGACAGGGGGCACCTATGGCTACACCTTC
CSVETGGTYGYTF
>few|14|.|TRBJ2-2|TRBV28
TGTGCCAGCAGTTTAGCTGGCGGGTCGGGGGAGCTGTTTTTT
CASSLAGGSGELFF
>few|13|.|TRBJ2-7|TRBV28
TGTGCCAGCAGTCCCAGCGGACGGAATCAGCAGTACTTC
CASSPSGRNQQYF
>.|17|TRBD2|TRBJ2-3|TRBV9
TGTGCCAGCAGCGTAGGTCCTAGCGGGAGAGCCGGAGATACGCAGTATTTT
CASSVGPSGRAGDTQYF